This T cell receptor (beta chain) was captured by sequencing in a study of blood T cells in healthy people across ages. Overall study findings and caveats: With donor CMV status unknown, expanded clonotype changes were possibly confounded.

This CDR3 is built from 15 residues. Per the germline V gene, CDR1 is SGDLS and CDR2 is YYNGEE. For the second PCR, which ran for about 6 to 12 cycles, a sample-barcoded 5' primer and a J-beta primer mix were used. Tags on each cDNA molecule came from a template-switch adaptor with 12 random nucleotides. From the 5' RACE reads, TCRdb called clonotypes with MiXCR, one entry per CDR3 protein. The top ten clones hold 15% to 17% of a sample with 550,000 to 800,000 distinct CDR3 sequences, less than 40% of them seen once. Every sample had a minimum of 7 million PBMCs isolated. In regard to this clonotype: Its specificity is unknown. A much bigger clone sits one base away, suggesting this may be a read error.

The sequence was collected from a woman older than 75 in good health. The sample taken for sequencing was blood. The rearrangement links TRBV9 to TRBJ2-1; 10 bases match TRBD2. TRBJ2-7 matches the DNA end more closely, so the J call is doubtful. CDR3 residues: CASSPRTSGSNEQYF. The CDR3 nucleotides read TGTGCCAGCAGCCCCCGGACTAGCGGATCCAATGAGCAGTACTTC.